The rows below give T cell receptor beta chains drawn from one sample of a study of T cell repertoires in cytomegalovirus infection. TCRdb analysed the reads with MiXCR anew, one entry per CDR3 protein. The sample carries 110,000 to 150,000 distinct CDR3 sequences, 30% to 40% recorded once. No antigen has been assigned to these receptors. The sequencing here drew on CD8+ T cells from cultured PBMCs, taken from culture after CMV antigen stimulation. All receptors derive from a human donor in good health (CMV status not recorded). Some clones in this sample may be carry-over from other donors' samples. CDR3s include the opening cysteine and the closing phenylalanine or tryptophan. Fields, in order: CDR3 length, D gene, clone size, V gene, J gene, CDR3 DNA, CDR3 protein. A D gene is named only where the DNA matches it firmly. The size of a clone is reported for some rows only, either as once, few or many, or as a class for expanded clones.

len: 16
d_gene: .
abundance: .
v_gene: TRBV4-1
j_gene: TRBJ2-3
CDR3nt: TGCGCCAGCAGCCAAGTAATAGGGCCTTCCACAGATACGCAGTATTTT
CDR3aa: CASSQVIGPSTDTQYF

len: 15
d_gene: TRBD1
abundance: .
v_gene: TRBV19
j_gene: TRBJ1-5
CDR3nt: TGTGCCAGTAGCCGGGACAGCGGCGTAAATCAGCCCCAGCATTTT
CDR3aa: CASSRDSGVNQPQHF

len: 15
d_gene: TRBD1
abundance: many
v_gene: TRBV12-3/TRBV12-4
j_gene: TRBJ1-4
CDR3nt: TGTGCCAGCAGGGAGACAGGGTGGGAGAGCGAAAAACTGTTTTTT
CDR3aa: CASRETGWESEKLFF

len: 13
d_gene: .
abundance: .
v_gene: TRBV14
j_gene: TRBJ2-7
CDR3nt: TGTGCCAGCAGTGATGGGCTCTCCTACGAGCAGTACTTC
CDR3aa: CASSDGLSYEQYF

len: 13
d_gene: .
abundance: .
v_gene: TRBV28
j_gene: TRBJ1-2
CDR3nt: TGTGCCAGCACCCACCCCCCGGGACCTGGCTACACCTTC
CDR3aa: CASTHPPGPGYTF

len: 14
d_gene: TRBD2
abundance: .
v_gene: TRBV7-8
j_gene: TRBJ2-1
CDR3nt: TGTGCCAGCAGCTCGGGGGGGCTCTTGAATGAGCAGTTCTTC
CDR3aa: CASSSGGLLNEQFF

len: 16
d_gene: .
abundance: .
v_gene: TRBV27
j_gene: TRBJ2-3
CDR3nt: TGTGCCAGCAGAGAAATGGGGGGGGCCGGCACAGATACGCAGTATTTT
CDR3aa: CASREMGGAGTDTQYF

len: 16
d_gene: TRBD1
abundance: .
v_gene: TRBV20-1
j_gene: TRBJ1-1
CDR3nt: TGCAGTGCTAGAGATTTGGACAGGGGGATGAACACTGAAGCTTTCTTT
CDR3aa: CSARDLDRGMNTEAFF

len: 13
d_gene: .
abundance: few
v_gene: TRBV7-6
j_gene: TRBJ2-2
CDR3nt: TGTGCCAGCAGCTTAGGGTCGCCCGGGGAGCTGTTTTTT
CDR3aa: CASSLGSPGELFF

len: 14
d_gene: .
abundance: .
v_gene: TRBV27
j_gene: TRBJ2-1
CDR3nt: TGTGCCAGCAGCGAGGTGAACTCCTACAATGAGCAGTTCTTC
CDR3aa: CASSEVNSYNEQFF

len: 13
d_gene: .
abundance: .
v_gene: TRBV27
j_gene: TRBJ2-2
CDR3nt: TGTGCCAGCAGTTACACCCAGTGGGGGGAGCTGTTTTTT
CDR3aa: CASSYTQWGELFF

len: 16
d_gene: .
abundance: few
v_gene: TRBV14
j_gene: TRBJ2-1
CDR3nt: TGTGCCAGCAGCCCCCCAGGGATTTCAGGGCTTAATGAGCAGTTCTTC
CDR3aa: CASSPPGISGLNEQFF

len: 18
d_gene: TRBD2
abundance: many
v_gene: TRBV4-2
j_gene: TRBJ2-1
CDR3nt: TGTGCCAGCAGCCAAGCTAGCGGGGGGGTTAGCTCCTACAATGAGCAGTTCTTC
CDR3aa: CASSQASGGVSSYNEQFF

len: 14
d_gene: .
abundance: few
v_gene: TRBV5-1
j_gene: TRBJ2-7
CDR3nt: TGCGCCAGCAGCTTGAGGCAGGGGCCCTACGAGCAGTACTTC
CDR3aa: CASSLRQGPYEQYF

len: 15
d_gene: .
abundance: many
v_gene: TRBV7-2
j_gene: TRBJ2-3
CDR3nt: TGTGCCAGCAGCTTTTCCGGTAGTCAGGGCGATACGCAGTATTTT
CDR3aa: CASSFSGSQGDTQYF

len: 14
d_gene: TRBD1
abundance: .
v_gene: TRBV27
j_gene: TRBJ1-2
CDR3nt: TGTGCCAGCAGTTTATTGGGCTTCGGGACAGTATACACCTTC
CDR3aa: CASSLLGFGTVYTF

len: 14
d_gene: .
abundance: .
v_gene: TRBV12-3/TRBV12-4
j_gene: TRBJ2-7
CDR3nt: TGTGCCAGCAGTTTATTGGACACTGACTACGAGCAGTACTTC
CDR3aa: CASSLLDTDYEQYF

len: 16
d_gene: TRBD2
abundance: .
v_gene: TRBV6-2/TRBV6-3
j_gene: TRBJ2-1
CDR3nt: TGTGCCAGCAGGGCCCTAGCGGGGGGGCCCTACAATGAGCAGTTCTTC
CDR3aa: CASRALAGGPYNEQFF

len: 14
d_gene: TRBD1
abundance: .
v_gene: TRBV6-6
j_gene: TRBJ1-1
CDR3nt: TGTGCCAGCAGTTTCACAGGGGGCTTGAATGAAGCTTTCTTT
CDR3aa: CASSFTGGLNEAFF

len: 12
d_gene: .
abundance: .
v_gene: TRBV12-3/TRBV12-4
j_gene: TRBJ2-7
CDR3nt: TGTGCCAGCAGTTTAATTCGGTACGAGCAGTACTTC
CDR3aa: CASSLIRYEQYF

len: 12
d_gene: .
abundance: .
v_gene: TRBV7-9
j_gene: TRBJ2-7
CDR3nt: TGTGCCAGCAGCATGGGGGCCTACGAGCAGTACTTC
CDR3aa: CASSMGAYEQYF

len: 14
d_gene: .
abundance: .
v_gene: TRBV27
j_gene: TRBJ2-7
CDR3nt: TGTGCCAGCAGTTTTACCCCGGGGGCCTACGAGCAGTACTTC
CDR3aa: CASSFTPGAYEQYF

len: 13
d_gene: .
abundance: .
v_gene: TRBV2
j_gene: TRBJ2-7
CDR3nt: TGTGCCAGCACGGCCGGGAACCCCTACGAGCAGTACTTC
CDR3aa: CASTAGNPYEQYF

len: 15
d_gene: TRBD1
abundance: .
v_gene: TRBV11-2
j_gene: TRBJ2-5
CDR3nt: TGTGCCAGCAGCTTGACGACAGGGCCCAAAGAGACCCAGTACTTC
CDR3aa: CASSLTTGPKETQYF

len: 17
d_gene: .
abundance: many
v_gene: TRBV7-2
j_gene: TRBJ2-7
CDR3nt: TGTGCCAGCAGCTTAGATCGTTGGGGGGACCCTTCCTACGAGCAGTACTTC
CDR3aa: CASSLDRWGDPSYEQYF

len: 16
d_gene: .
abundance: .
v_gene: TRBV15
j_gene: TRBJ2-7
CDR3nt: TGTGCCACCAGCAGAGCTGGGACCCTATCGTCCTACGAGCAGTACTTC
CDR3aa: CATSRAGTLSSYEQYF

len: 13
d_gene: .
abundance: few
v_gene: TRBV20-1
j_gene: TRBJ2-5
CDR3nt: TGCAGTGCTAGCCGCGGATCTTCTGAGACCCAGTACTTC
CDR3aa: CSASRGSSETQYF

len: 11
d_gene: .
abundance: few
v_gene: TRBV12-3/TRBV12-4
j_gene: TRBJ1-1
CDR3nt: TGTGCCAGCAGTTTCGGTCAGGAAGCTTTCTTT
CDR3aa: CASSFGQEAFF

len: 14
d_gene: .
abundance: .
v_gene: TRBV25-1
j_gene: TRBJ2-2
CDR3nt: TGTGCCAGCAGTGGACAGCTCAACACCGGGGAGCTGTTTTTT
CDR3aa: CASSGQLNTGELFF

len: 16
d_gene: .
abundance: .
v_gene: TRBV4-1
j_gene: TRBJ1-5
CDR3nt: TGCGCCAGCAGCCAAGCCTCCGGACAGATCCCCCTTCCCCAGCATTTT
CDR3aa: CASSQASGQIPLPQHF